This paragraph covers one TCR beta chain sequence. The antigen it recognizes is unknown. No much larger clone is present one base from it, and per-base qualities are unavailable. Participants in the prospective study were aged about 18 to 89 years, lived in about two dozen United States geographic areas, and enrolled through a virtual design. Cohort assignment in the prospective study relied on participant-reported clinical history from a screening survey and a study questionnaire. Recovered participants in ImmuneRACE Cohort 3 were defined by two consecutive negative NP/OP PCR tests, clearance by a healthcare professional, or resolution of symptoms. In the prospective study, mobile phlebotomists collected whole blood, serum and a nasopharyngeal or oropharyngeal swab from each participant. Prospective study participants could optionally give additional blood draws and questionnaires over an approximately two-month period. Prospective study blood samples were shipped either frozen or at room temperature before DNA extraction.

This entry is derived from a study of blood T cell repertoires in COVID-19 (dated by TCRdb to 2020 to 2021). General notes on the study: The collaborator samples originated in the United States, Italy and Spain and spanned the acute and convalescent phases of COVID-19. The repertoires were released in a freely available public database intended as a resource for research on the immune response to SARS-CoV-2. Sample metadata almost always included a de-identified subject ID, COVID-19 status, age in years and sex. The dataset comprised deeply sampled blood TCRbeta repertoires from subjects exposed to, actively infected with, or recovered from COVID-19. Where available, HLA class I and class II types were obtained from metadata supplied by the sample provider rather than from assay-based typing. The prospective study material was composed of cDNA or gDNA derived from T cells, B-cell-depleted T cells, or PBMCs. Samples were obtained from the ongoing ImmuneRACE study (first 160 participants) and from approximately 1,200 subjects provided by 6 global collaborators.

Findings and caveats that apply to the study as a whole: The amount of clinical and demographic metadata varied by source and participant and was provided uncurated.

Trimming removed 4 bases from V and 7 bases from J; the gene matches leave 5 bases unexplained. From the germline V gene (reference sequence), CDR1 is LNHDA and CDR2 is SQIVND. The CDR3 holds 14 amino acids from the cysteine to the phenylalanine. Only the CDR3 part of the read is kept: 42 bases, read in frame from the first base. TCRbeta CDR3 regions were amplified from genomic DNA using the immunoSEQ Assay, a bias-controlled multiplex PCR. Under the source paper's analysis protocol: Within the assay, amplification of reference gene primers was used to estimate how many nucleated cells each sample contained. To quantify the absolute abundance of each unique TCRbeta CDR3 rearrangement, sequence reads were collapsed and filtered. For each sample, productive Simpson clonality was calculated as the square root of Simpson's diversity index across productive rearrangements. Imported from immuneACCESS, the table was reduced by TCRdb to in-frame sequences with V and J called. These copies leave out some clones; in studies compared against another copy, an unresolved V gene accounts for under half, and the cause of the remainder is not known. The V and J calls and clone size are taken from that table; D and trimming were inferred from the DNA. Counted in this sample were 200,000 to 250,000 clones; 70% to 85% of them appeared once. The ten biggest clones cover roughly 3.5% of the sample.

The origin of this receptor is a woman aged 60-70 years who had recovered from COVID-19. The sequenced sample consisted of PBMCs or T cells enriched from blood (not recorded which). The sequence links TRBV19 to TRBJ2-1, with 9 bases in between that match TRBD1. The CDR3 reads CASSTQGTGNEQFF. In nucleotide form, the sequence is TGTGCCAGTAGTACCCAGGGGACAGGGAATGAGCAGTTCTTC.